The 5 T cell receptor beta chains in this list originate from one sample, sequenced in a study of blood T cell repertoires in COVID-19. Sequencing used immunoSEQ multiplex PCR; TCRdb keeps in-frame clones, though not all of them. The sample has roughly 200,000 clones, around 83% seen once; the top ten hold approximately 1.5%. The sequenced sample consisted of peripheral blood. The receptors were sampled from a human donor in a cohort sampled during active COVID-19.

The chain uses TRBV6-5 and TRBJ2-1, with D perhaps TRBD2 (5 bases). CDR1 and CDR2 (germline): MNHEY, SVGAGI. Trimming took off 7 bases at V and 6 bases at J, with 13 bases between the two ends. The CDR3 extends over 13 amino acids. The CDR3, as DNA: TGTGCCAGCATTAAGCCCGGGGTCAATGAGCAGTTCTTC. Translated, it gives CASIKPGVNEQFF.

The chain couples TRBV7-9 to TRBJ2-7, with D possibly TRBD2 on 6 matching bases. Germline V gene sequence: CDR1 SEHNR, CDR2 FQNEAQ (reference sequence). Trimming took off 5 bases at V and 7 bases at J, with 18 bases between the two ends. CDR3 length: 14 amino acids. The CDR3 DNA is TGTGCCAGCAGCCCCTCCGGGGGTGGGCGGGAGCAGTACTTC. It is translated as CASSPSGGGREQYF.

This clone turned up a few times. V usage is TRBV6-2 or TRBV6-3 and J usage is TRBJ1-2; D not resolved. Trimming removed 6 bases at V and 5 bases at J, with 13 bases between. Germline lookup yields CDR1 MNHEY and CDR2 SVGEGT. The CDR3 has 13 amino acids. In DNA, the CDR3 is TGTGCCAGCAGCCTGGACGGAGGTTATGGCTACACCTTC. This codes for CASSLDGGYGYTF.

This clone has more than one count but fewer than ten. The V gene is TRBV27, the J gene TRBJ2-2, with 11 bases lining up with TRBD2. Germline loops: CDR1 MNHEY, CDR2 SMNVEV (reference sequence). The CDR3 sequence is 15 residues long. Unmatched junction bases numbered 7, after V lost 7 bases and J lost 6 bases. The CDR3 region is CASKSLSGGAGELFF. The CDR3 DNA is TGTGCCAGCAAGTCCCTTAGCGGGGGGGCCGGGGAGCTGTTTTTT.

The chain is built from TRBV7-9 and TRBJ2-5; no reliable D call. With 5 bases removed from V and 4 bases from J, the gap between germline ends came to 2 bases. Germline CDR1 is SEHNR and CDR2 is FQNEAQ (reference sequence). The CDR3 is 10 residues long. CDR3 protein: CASSRETQYF. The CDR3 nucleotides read TGTGCCAGCAGCCGAGAGACCCAGTACTTC.